The clone carrying this TCR beta chain was seen at least ten times. Its antigen is still unknown. Using its own MiXCR run on the 5' RACE reads, TCRdb lists one record per CDR3 protein. The repertoire holds approximately 500,000 distinct CDR3 sequences, roughly 13% seen once, with approximately 6.3% in the top ten. The data originate from a study of CD8 T cells in ankylosing spondylitis. Study-wide results and limits: Seemingly distinctive of ankylosing spondylitis blood was a TCR beta motif formed by eight highly homologous variants.

Trimming took off 5 bases at V and 2 bases at J, with 10 bases between the two ends. Germline lookup yields CDR1 SGHAT and CDR2 FQNNGV. The CDR3 extends over 13 amino acids. This chain uses TRBV11-2 with TRBJ2-7, with D possibly being TRBD1 or TRBD2 (5 bases each). Source material: blood, either unsorted or a sorted T cell fraction (not recorded which). The sequence came from a male donor with ankylosing spondylitis. The CDR3 sequence: CASSRDRPYEQYF. CDR3 sequence (DNA): TGTGCCAGCAGCCGGGACCGCCCCTACGAGCAGTACTTC.